Below are 8 T cell receptor beta chains sequenced from a single sample in a study of neurological immune-mediated disorders. TCRdb passed the 5' RACE reads through MiXCR, listing each CDR3 protein once. The data contain fewer than 60,000 distinct CDR3 sequences, 9% to 12% of them seen just once; the ten biggest clones take up over 4%. Source material: PBMCs. The receptor set was obtained from a man between 65 and 79 years old with HTLV-1-associated myelopathy (HAM/TSP).

This clonotype was counted at least ten times. In nucleotides, the CDR3 is TGTGCCATCAGTGAGAGTTTTGAGCAGTACTTC. Its protein is CAISESFEQYF. This rearrangement joins TRBV10-3 to TRBJ2-7; D remains unclear. V dropped 2 bases and J dropped 7 bases, with 6 bases sitting between them. This CDR3 is built from 11 residues. Germline V lookup: CDR1 ENHRY, CDR2 SYGVKD.

Ten or more counts support this clonotype. The chain combines TRBV9 with TRBJ2-5; no reliable D call. CDR3 length: 12 residues. The germline CDR1 and CDR2 sequences are SGDLS and YYNGEE. V was clipped by 3 bases and J by 5 bases, with 8 bases between them. The DNA for the CDR3 is TGTGCCAGCAGCGCCGGCCTTGAGACCCAGTACTTC. Amino acid sequence: CASSAGLETQYF.

Details on this clonotype: A read error may be the cause here, since a much bigger clone is one base away. The chain carries TRBV7-9 and TRBJ2-3; D possibly corresponds to TRBD1 (5 bases). Trimming removed 3 bases at V and 5 bases at J, with 9 bases between. The CDR3 is 13 amino acids. CDR1 is SEHNR and CDR2 is FQNEAQ in the germline V gene (reference sequence). DNA of the CDR3: TGTGCCAGCAGCTTGCAGGGTATAGATACGCAGTATTTT. Amino acids: CASSLQGIDTQYF.

This clonotype was recorded at least ten times. The chain carries TRBV7-8 and TRBJ2-7; 15 bases are shared with TRBD2. Looked up from germline, CDR1 is SGHVS and CDR2 is FQNEAQ. J lost 3 bases, V lost 1 base, and 7 bases had no gene match. This CDR3 region has 18 residues. The CDR3 nucleotides are TGTGCCAGCAGCTTAGAGGGGACTAGCGGGAGGTTACTCTACGAGCAGTACTTC. Its translation is CASSLEGTSGRLLYEQYF. Full variable domain (remainder filled in from reference TRBV7-8 and TRBJ2-7): GAGVSQSPRYKVAKRGQDVALRCDPISGHVSLFWYQQALGQGPEFLTYFQNEAQLDKSGLPSDRFFAERPEGSVSTLKIQRTQQEDSAVYLCASSLEGTSGRLLYEQYFGPGTRLTVT.

This clonotype appeared many times. The genes are TRBV7-8 and TRBJ2-5; D is possibly TRBD1 or TRBD2 (5 bases each). The germline gives CDR1 SGHVS, CDR2 FQNEAQ. The CDR3 is made up of 13 amino acids. V lost 0 bases, J lost 6 bases, and 8 bases lay in between. The CDR3, as DNA: TGTGCCAGCAGCTTAGCCGAGGGGAAGACCCAGTACTTC. Its protein product is CASSLAEGKTQYF.

This clonotype was detected many times. V is TRBV7-8 and J is TRBJ2-3, with a tentative D call TRBD2 (6 bases). This CDR3 comprises 12 residues. Trimming took off 7 bases at V and 2 bases at J, with 7 bases between the two ends. Germline V gene sequence: CDR1 SGHVS, CDR2 FQNEAQ. CDR3 DNA sequence: TGTGCCAGCATAGCGGTCACAGATACGCAGTATTTT. The encoded protein is CASIAVTDTQYF.

This clonotype was observed many times. Its ends do not fully match the called genes, so a read error is possible. The rearrangement links TRBV7-2 to TRBJ1-1; D gene uncertain. The CDR3 covers 14 residues. The germline V gene has CDR1 SGHTA and CDR2 FQGNSA. The CDR3 nucleotides read TGTGCCGGCAGCTTAAACGGGATAACATCGGGAGCTTTCTTT. Its protein product is CAGSLNGITSGAFF.

This clonotype came up many times. This chain links TRBV25-1 with TRBJ2-6; no clear D. Germline values: CDR1 MGHDK, CDR2 SYGVNS. The CDR3 is 12 residues long. Trimming left V 6 bases short and J 3 bases short, with 3 bases between. The CDR3 protein is CASRGGANVLTF. In DNA form, the CDR3 reads TGTGCCAGCAGGGGTGGGGCCAACGTCCTGACTTTC. The full variable domain, with the rest looked up from reference TRBV25-1 and TRBJ2-6, is EADIYQTPRYLVIGTGKKITLECSQTMGHDKMYWYQQDPGMELHLIHYSYGVNSTEKGDLSSESTVSRIRTEHFPLTLESARPSHTSQYLCASRGGANVLTFGAGSRLTVL.